A selection of T cell receptor beta chains follows, all from one sample in a study of shared clonotypes between healthy human individuals. TCRdb keeps only in-frame clones here, not all; method: immunoSEQ multiplex PCR. The table includes about 460,000 clones, approximately 71% detected once. Sequenced input: PBMCs. The receptors shown here come from a woman aged 40 to 55 in good health. Some clones in this sample may be carry-over from other donors' samples. CDR3s include the opening cysteine and the closing phenylalanine or tryptophan. A D gene is named only where the DNA matches it firmly. Clone size is stated in some rows and not others, as once, few, many or a class when expanded.

D	J	length	V	size	CDR3	DNA
TRBD2	TRBJ2-7	14	TRBV30	-	CAWSGLAGSYEQYF	TGTGCCTGGAGTGGACTAGCGGGCTCCTACGAGCAGTACTTC
TRBD2	TRBJ2-7	16	TRBV4-1	-	CASSQDRTSGRDEQYF	TGCGCCAGCAGCCAAGATCGAACTAGCGGGAGGGACGAGCAGTACTTC
-	TRBJ2-1	15	TRBV4-2	few	CASSQDGGSHNEQFF	TGTGCCAGCAGCCAAGATGGTGGATCCCACAATGAGCAGTTCTTC
-	TRBJ2-3	14	TRBV7-8	-	CASSLQAATDTQYF	TGTGCCAGCAGCTTACAAGCGGCCACAGATACGCAGTATTTT
TRBD1	TRBJ1-1	15	TRBV2	-	CASSAGQGRSTEAFF	TGTGCCAGCAGTGCAGGACAGGGGAGGAGCACTGAAGCTTTCTTT
-	TRBJ2-7	14	TRBV28	few	CASSLHGDSYEQYF	TGTGCCAGCAGTTTACACGGGGACTCCTACGAGCAGTACTTC
TRBD2	TRBJ2-7	13	TRBV7-3	-	CASSPTSVHEQYF	TGTGCCAGCAGCCCCACTAGCGTCCACGAGCAGTACTTC
-	TRBJ1-1	12	TRBV30	many	CAWAPGNTEAFF	TGTGCCTGGGCCCCGGGGAACACTGAAGCTTTCTTT
-	TRBJ2-5	11	TRBV20-1	many	CSAASRETQYF	TGCAGTGCCGCCTCGCGAGAGACCCAGTACTTC
TRBD2	TRBJ2-3	16	TRBV5-4	once	CASSLGLAGGTDTQYF	TGTGCCAGCAGCCTCGGACTAGCGGGAGGAACAGATACGCAGTATTTT
-	TRBJ1-5	9	TRBV28	-	CATGGPQHF	TGTGCCACGGGTGGGCCCCAGCATTTT
TRBD2	TRBJ2-3	15	TRBV7-2	-	CASSAEREREDTQYF	TGTGCCAGCAGCGCAGAGCGGGAGAGGGAAGATACGCAGTATTTT
-	TRBJ2-2	16	TRBV5-1	-	CASSFDPGAWTGELFF	TGCGCCAGCAGCTTTGACCCAGGGGCTTGGACCGGGGAGCTGTTTTTT
-	TRBJ2-1	11	TRBV20-1	-	CSARADNEQFF	TGCAGTGCTAGGGCAGATAATGAGCAGTTCTTC
-	TRBJ2-3	15	TRBV29-1	-	CSVGFGGRGTDTQYF	TGCAGCGTTGGGTTTGGGGGTAGGGGCACAGATACGCAGTATTTT
-	TRBJ2-2	12	TRBV11-2	-	CASSLDSWELFF	TGTGCCAGCAGCTTAGACAGTTGGGAGCTGTTTTTT
TRBD2	TRBJ2-7	13	TRBV7-7	-	CASSLGPGGKQYF	TGTGCTAGCAGCTTAGGGCCCGGGGGGAAACAGTACTTC
-	TRBJ1-1	15	TRBV15	-	CATSRDEGPGTEAFF	TGTGCCACCAGCAGAGATGAGGGGCCGGGGACTGAAGCTTTCTTT
-	TRBJ2-2	16	TRBV5-1	-	CASSLVTLPTTGELFF	TGCGCCAGCAGCCTTGTTACACTCCCAACCACCGGGGAGCTGTTTTTT
-	TRBJ2-7	13	TRBV27	-	CASSSGFSYEQYF	TGTGCCAGCAGTTCGGGTTTTAGCTACGAGCAGTACTTC
TRBD2	TRBJ2-5	16	TRBV15	-	CATSRGGSGTRETQYF	TGTGCCACCAGCAGAGGGGGTAGCGGGACAAGAGAGACCCAGTACTTC
-	TRBJ2-2	15	TRBV5-4	-	CASSSESDGTGELFF	TGTGCCAGCAGCTCAGAGTCGGACGGTACCGGGGAGCTGTTTTTT
TRBD2	TRBJ2-1	15	TRBV5-6	-	CASSRGLRDKNEQFF	TGTGCCAGCAGCCGGGGACTACGGGATAAAAATGAGCAGTTCTTC
TRBD1	TRBJ2-7	13	TRBV28	-	CASEGTGNYEQYF	TGTGCCAGCGAGGGGACAGGGAACTACGAGCAGTACTTC
TRBD2	TRBJ2-2	16	TRBV29-1	-	CSVGASGSLLSGELFF	TGCAGCGTTGGGGCTAGCGGGAGCCTCTTGTCCGGGGAGCTGTTTTTT
TRBD1	TRBJ2-1	15	TRBV19	-	CASSNGQGRYHEQFF	TGTGCCAGTAGTAACGGACAGGGGCGCTACCATGAGCAGTTCTTC
TRBD1	TRBJ1-2	17	TRBV4-1	few	CASSPKDGTGWGRGYTF	TGCGCCAGCAGCCCTAAAGACGGGACAGGGTGGGGTCGAGGCTACACCTTC
-	TRBJ1-5	16	TRBV27	-	CASSPLGGGLNQPQHF	TGTGCCAGCAGTCCACTCGGGGGCGGCCTCAATCAGCCCCAGCATTTT
TRBD1	TRBJ2-7	15	TRBV2	-	CASSVLGTGTGEQYF	TGTGCCAGCAGTGTGTTGGGGACAGGGACAGGGGAGCAGTACTTC
TRBD1	TRBJ1-1	14	TRBV10-3	-	CAISTGAANTEAFF	TGTGCCATATCAACAGGGGCAGCGAACACTGAAGCTTTCTTT
-	TRBJ1-6	15	TRBV2	-	CASSQGGGPNSPLHF	TGTGCCAGCAGTCAAGGGGGGGGGCCTAATTCACCCCTCCACTTT